Listed below are T cell receptor beta chains from one sample, sequenced in a study of blood T cell repertoires in COVID-19. Sequencing was performed with immunoSEQ multiplex PCR; in TCRdb, only in-frame clones are kept and a portion is missing. The table includes about 140,000 clones, roughly 80% detected once. Sequences were obtained from peripheral blood. These receptors were taken from a man between 65 and 80 years old who had recovered from COVID-19. Each CDR3 is given with its conserved first and last residue. D genes are given only for firm matches. Expanded clones are given a class, and other clones once, few, many or no size at all.

V,D,size,J,DNA,CDR3
TRBV30,.,few,TRBJ1-5,TGTGCCTGGAGTGGAATAGGGGGTTATCAGCCCCAGCATTTT,CAWSGIGGYQPQHF
TRBV5-4,TRBD2,.,TRBJ2-3,TGTGCCAGCAGCTTGGGGACTAGCGGAGATACGCAGTATTTT,CASSLGTSGDTQYF
TRBV7-9,TRBD1,.,TRBJ2-1,TGTGCCAGCAGCTTATCGACAGGGGGCCTCTACAATGAGCAGTTCTTC,CASSLSTGGLYNEQFF
TRBV6-2/TRBV6-3,.,.,TRBJ2-7,TGTGCCAGCAGTTACGGGACTTCCTACGAGCAGTACTTC,CASSYGTSYEQYF
TRBV27,TRBD1,.,TRBJ2-7,TGTGCCAGCAGCCTCGGACAGGGGGAATACGAGCAGTACTTC,CASSLGQGEYEQYF
TRBV9,TRBD1,many,TRBJ2-2,TGTGCCAGCAGCACCCGAACAGGGGGCGGTTACACCGGGGAGCTGTTTTTT,CASSTRTGGGYTGELFF
TRBV6-2/TRBV6-3,TRBD2,.,TRBJ2-1,TGTGCCAGCAGTTGGACTAGCGTTAGTGGCGGTGAGCAGTTCTTC,CASSWTSVSGGEQFF
TRBV11-3,.,.,TRBJ2-3,TGTGCCAGCAGCTTAGACAGCCTAGGTGGCAATAGCACAGATACGCAGTATTTT,CASSLDSLGGNSTDTQYF
TRBV6-2/TRBV6-3,.,.,TRBJ2-1,TGTGCCAGCAGTTACTTAGAGCCCTCCTACAATGAGCAGTTCTTC,CASSYLEPSYNEQFF
TRBV29-1,.,.,TRBJ2-7,TGCAGCGTTGAAATGACAGGCTCCTACGAGCAGTACTTC,CSVEMTGSYEQYF
TRBV5-6,.,.,TRBJ2-2,TGTGCCAGCAGACTCGTCGGGGAGCTGTTTTTT,CASRLVGELFF
TRBV7-2,.,.,TRBJ1-1,TGTGCCAGCAGCTTAGGACAGGCGAACACTGAAGCTTTCTTT,CASSLGQANTEAFF
TRBV4-2,TRBD2,.,TRBJ2-5,TGTGCCAGCAGCCGGACGACTAGCGACGGGGGTGGGCCCCAGTACTTC,CASSRTTSDGGGPQYF
TRBV28,TRBD2,.,TRBJ2-7,TGTGCCAGCAGTCCCGCCCGGACTAGAATTGTCGAGCAGTACTTC,CASSPARTRIVEQYF
TRBV14,.,.,TRBJ2-1,TGTGCCAGCAGCCCCCTCTCCTACAATGAGCAGTTCTTC,CASSPLSYNEQFF
TRBV5-6,.,.,TRBJ2-7,TGTGCCAGCACCCAGTTGACCGGGCGGGTCGAGCAGTACTTC,CASTQLTGRVEQYF
TRBV6-1,TRBD1,.,TRBJ1-5,TGTGCCAGCAGTGAAGTGACAGGGGGCGTTCAGCCCCAGCATTTT,CASSEVTGGVQPQHF
TRBV4-1,TRBD1,.,TRBJ1-2,TGCGCCAGCAGCCCCACAGGGGGCAACTATGGCTACACCTTC,CASSPTGGNYGYTF
TRBV7-8,TRBD2,few,TRBJ2-7,TGTGCCAGCAGCTTACGGACTAGCGGGAGTTTCCACGAGCAGTACTTC,CASSLRTSGSFHEQYF
TRBV7-2,TRBD1,.,TRBJ1-1,TGTGCCAGCAGCAAGGACAGGGGTTTTGGCACTGAAGCTTTCTTT,CASSKDRGFGTEAFF
TRBV4-1,TRBD1,.,TRBJ1-1,TGCGCCAGCAGCCAGGACCGGGACAGGGGGTACACTGAAGCTTTCTTT,CASSQDRDRGYTEAFF
TRBV7-8,.,once,TRBJ2-2,TGTGCCAGCAGCTCGCGTGATCCGGGACTGAACACCGGGGAGCTGTTTTTT,CASSSRDPGLNTGELFF
TRBV3-1/TRBV3-2,TRBD1,.,TRBJ2-1,TGTGCCAGCAGCCAAGTCGCAGACAGGGTAAAGAATGAGCAGTTCTTC,CASSQVADRVKNEQFF
TRBV30,TRBD2,.,TRBJ2-2,TGTGCCTGGAGCGGTAGGCTAGCGGGAGGGCGAGACACCGGGGAGCTGTTTTTT,CAWSGRLAGGRDTGELFF
TRBV10-3,TRBD2,.,TRBJ2-5,TGTGCCATCAGGGAGACTAGCGGGAAAGTGGAGACCCAGTACTTC,CAIRETSGKVETQYF
TRBV30,TRBD2,.,TRBJ2-7,TGTGCCTGGAGTTCCCTAGCGGGTATCTACGAGCAGTACTTC,CAWSSLAGIYEQYF
TRBV7-2,.,.,TRBJ2-3,TGTGCCAGCAGCTTAGTCGGGGGACTTCGCCGCGGCACAGATACGCAGTATTTT,CASSLVGGLRRGTDTQYF
TRBV5-1,.,.,TRBJ2-1,TGCGCCAGCAGTGTCAAGTTGGCGGGAAGGGACAATGAGCAGTTCTTC,CASSVKLAGRDNEQFF
TRBV5-4,TRBD1,.,TRBJ1-4,TGTGCCAGCAGCTTGGGACAGGGTAGGGATGAAAAACTGTTTTTT,CASSLGQGRDEKLFF
TRBV6-5,TRBD1,few,TRBJ1-2,TGTGCCAGCAGTTATTGGACAGGGGTCGACTATGGCTACACCTTC,CASSYWTGVDYGYTF
TRBV9,TRBD1,.,TRBJ2-7,TGTGCCAGCAGCGTAGACGCCAGGGGGCCCTACGAGCAGTACTTC,CASSVDARGPYEQYF
TRBV3-1/TRBV3-2,TRBD1,.,TRBJ2-7,TGTGCCAGCAGCCAGACCTACAGGGGGGAGCAGTACTTC,CASSQTYRGEQYF
TRBV6-5,TRBD1,.,TRBJ2-7,TGTGCCAGCAGTTACGGGGCAGGGGGAAGCTACGAGCAGTACTTC,CASSYGAGGSYEQYF
TRBV25-1,TRBD2,.,TRBJ2-1,TGTGCCAGCATGAGGACTAGCGGTAAATGGGAGCAGTTCTTC,CASMRTSGKWEQFF
TRBV6-2/TRBV6-3,.,.,TRBJ1-1,TGTGCCAGCAGTTTAGGGGGAGTTGGCACTGAAGCTTTCTTT,CASSLGGVGTEAFF
TRBV5-5,TRBD1,.,TRBJ2-1,TGTGCCAGCAGCTTCCGGGACAGTGGGTTCAATGAGCAGTTCTTC,CASSFRDSGFNEQFF
TRBV21-1,.,.,TRBJ2-5,TGTGCCAGCAGCACGGGACAGGGAGAGACCCAGTACTTC,CASSTGQGETQYF
TRBV19,.,once,TRBJ1-4,TGTGCCAGTATGCGACTGGGAGGTAGTGAAAAACTGTTTTTT,CASMRLGGSEKLFF
TRBV6-5,TRBD1,.,TRBJ2-7,TGTGCCAGCAGCCCGGACAGGGCCGAGCAGTACTTC,CASSPDRAEQYF
TRBV5-8,.,.,TRBJ2-7,TGTGCCAGCAGCCCACGGGCTTTTGTGCGGGACCCATACGAGCAGTACTTC,CASSPRAFVRDPYEQYF
TRBV5-6,.,.,TRBJ2-2,TGTGCCAGCAGCCCCGCCCTAGGTGGCGGGGAGCTGTTTTTT,CASSPALGGGELFF
TRBV30,.,.,TRBJ2-7,TGTGCCTGGAGTGAGACAGTCTACGAGCAGTACTTC,CAWSETVYEQYF
TRBV30,.,.,TRBJ1-5,TGTGCCTGGAGTGCCCAGGGGCGGCAGCCCCAGCATTTT,CAWSAQGRQPQHF
TRBV27,.,.,TRBJ2-2,TGTGCCAGCAGTTCCGGGACTTCAAAATCCACCGGGGAGCTGTTTTTT,CASSSGTSKSTGELFF
TRBV15,.,.,TRBJ2-4,TGTGCCACCAGCGATCTACAGGTTGCCAAAAACATTCAGTACTTC,CATSDLQVAKNIQYF